A selection of T cell receptor beta chains follows, all from one sample in a study of cytomegalovirus exposure and HLA in healthy donors. Repertoires were generated with immunoSEQ multiplex PCR, while TCRdb's copy carries only in-frame clones and drops some. The sample holds 150,000 to 200,000 clones, 81% seen once. The sequenced material came from PBMCs. These receptor sequences come from a woman in her forties or fifties in good health and CMV-seronegative. The CDR3 runs from the conserved cysteine through the conserved F or W. D genes are given only for firm matches. Size is stated for part of the rows, as once, few or many counts, or as a class when the clone is expanded.

cdr3_nt: TGTGCCTGGGGACTAGTCTACAACGAGCAGTACTTC; cdr3_aa: CAWGLVYNEQYF; d_call: TRBD2; v_call: TRBV30; j_call: TRBJ2-7; clone_size: NA
cdr3_nt: TGTGCCAGCAGTCCCCCAGGGGGTGGGCAGCCCCAGCATTTT; cdr3_aa: CASSPPGGGQPQHF; d_call: TRBD1; v_call: TRBV6-6; j_call: TRBJ1-5; clone_size: once
cdr3_nt: TGCGCCAGCAGCCAGGAAGACAGGGGCTCCTATAATTCACCCCTCCACTTT; cdr3_aa: CASSQEDRGSYNSPLHF; d_call: TRBD1; v_call: TRBV4-3; j_call: TRBJ1-6; clone_size: NA
cdr3_nt: TGTGCCAGCAGCTCGGGACAGGGGGCTAGCACAGATACGCAGTATTTT; cdr3_aa: CASSSGQGASTDTQYF; d_call: TRBD1; v_call: TRBV5-6; j_call: TRBJ2-3; clone_size: NA
cdr3_nt: TGTGCCAGCAGCTCGGGACAACCCTACGAGCAGTACTTC; cdr3_aa: CASSSGQPYEQYF; d_call: NA; v_call: TRBV6-5; j_call: TRBJ2-7; clone_size: few
cdr3_nt: TGTGCCAGCAGCCCCACAGGGGGCGGTGCGACTAATGAAAAACTGTTTTTT; cdr3_aa: CASSPTGGGATNEKLFF; d_call: TRBD1; v_call: TRBV2; j_call: TRBJ1-4; clone_size: NA
cdr3_nt: TGTTCCAGCAGCTTTCCGGCGGGAGAGCAGTACTTC; cdr3_aa: CSSSFPAGEQYF; d_call: NA; v_call: TRBV7-9; j_call: TRBJ2-7; clone_size: NA
cdr3_nt: TGTGCCAGCAGTTTCGGGCAGGGATACACCGGGGAGCTGTTTTTT; cdr3_aa: CASSFGQGYTGELFF; d_call: NA; v_call: TRBV27; j_call: TRBJ2-2; clone_size: NA
cdr3_nt: TGTGCCAGTAGTTCGACTAGCGGATCCTACGAGCAGTACTTC; cdr3_aa: CASSSTSGSYEQYF; d_call: TRBD2; v_call: TRBV19; j_call: TRBJ2-7; clone_size: NA
cdr3_nt: TGTGCCAGCAGCTTCTCGAACACCGGGGAGCTGTTTTTT; cdr3_aa: CASSFSNTGELFF; d_call: NA; v_call: TRBV7-2; j_call: TRBJ2-2; clone_size: NA
cdr3_nt: TGTGCCAGCAGTGAATCCGGGACAGGCTACCCCTACGAGCAGTACTTC; cdr3_aa: CASSESGTGYPYEQYF; d_call: TRBD1; v_call: TRBV6-1; j_call: TRBJ2-7; clone_size: NA
cdr3_nt: TGTGCCAGCAGGAGACAGGGGGCTCTGGATGGCTACACCTTC; cdr3_aa: CASRRQGALDGYTF; d_call: TRBD1; v_call: TRBV7-9; j_call: TRBJ1-2; clone_size: NA
cdr3_nt: TGTGCCAGCAGCGTAGCCAGGTCCGGCAACACCATATATTTT; cdr3_aa: CASSVARSGNTIYF; d_call: NA; v_call: TRBV9; j_call: TRBJ1-3; clone_size: NA
cdr3_nt: TGTGCCATCAGTGCCAGCGGGAGTAAGACTGAGCAGTTCTTC; cdr3_aa: CAISASGSKTEQFF; d_call: TRBD2; v_call: TRBV10-3; j_call: TRBJ2-1; clone_size: once
cdr3_nt: TGCGCCAGCAGCCAATCCGACAGGGACTATGGCTACACCTTC; cdr3_aa: CASSQSDRDYGYTF; d_call: TRBD1; v_call: TRBV4-3; j_call: TRBJ1-2; clone_size: NA
cdr3_nt: TGTGCCAGCAGCTTAGTGGGGGGGGCTATCAATGAGCAGTTCTTC; cdr3_aa: CASSLVGGAINEQFF; d_call: NA; v_call: TRBV7-6; j_call: TRBJ2-1; clone_size: NA
cdr3_nt: TGTGCCAGCAGTTACCCAAGGGACAGGGCAGACTACGAGCAGTACTTC; cdr3_aa: CASSYPRDRADYEQYF; d_call: TRBD1; v_call: TRBV6-6; j_call: TRBJ2-7; clone_size: NA
cdr3_nt: TGCGCCAGCAGCCAAGAGCAAGCCCTTCCAGGGCAGTACTTC; cdr3_aa: CASSQEQALPGQYF; d_call: NA; v_call: TRBV4-3; j_call: TRBJ2-7; clone_size: NA
cdr3_nt: TGCGCCAGCAGCTTAGGGACAGGGAACAATGAGCAGTTCTTC; cdr3_aa: CASSLGTGNNEQFF; d_call: TRBD1; v_call: TRBV5-1; j_call: TRBJ2-1; clone_size: few
cdr3_nt: TGTGCCAGCGCCTCGACGGAGGGATCTGAGCAGTTCTTC; cdr3_aa: CASASTEGSEQFF; d_call: NA; v_call: TRBV6-6; j_call: TRBJ2-1; clone_size: NA
cdr3_nt: TGTGCCAGCAGCCAGGTAGCGGGGTTCTACGAGCAGTACTTC; cdr3_aa: CASSQVAGFYEQYF; d_call: TRBD2; v_call: TRBV4-2; j_call: TRBJ2-7; clone_size: NA
cdr3_nt: TGTGCCAGCAGCGTAGGAGACAGGGACGAGCAGTACTTC; cdr3_aa: CASSVGDRDEQYF; d_call: TRBD1; v_call: TRBV9; j_call: TRBJ2-7; clone_size: NA